The source of this T cell receptor beta chain is a study of blood T cells in healthy people across ages. Germline V gives CDR1 SGHVS, CDR2 FQNEAQ. CDR3 length: 16 residues. The junction had 11 bases not matched to a gene; V was cut back by 6 bases and J by 2 bases. Next came a second PCR, run for about 7 to 12 cycles, which used a sample-barcoded 5' primer along with a J-beta primer mix. TCRdb used MiXCR to reprocess the 5' RACE reads, holding one entry per CDR3 protein. The sample has about 780,000 distinct CDR3 sequences, less than 60% seen once. Study observations and caveats: Roughly linear declines in TCR beta diversity per million T cells occurred with age. Aged donors had fewer naive CD4+ cells and lower diversity than long-lived donors.

This clonotype was seen a few times. As yet, its antigen is unknown. All donors came from Russia, were Caucasian and healthy, and spanned ages roughly 6 to 95. This TCR was sampled from a man of 80 years or more in good health. Sequencing was performed on blood. The V gene is TRBV7-8, the J gene TRBJ2-3, with TRBD2 identical over 7 bases. Written as DNA, the CDR3 is TGTGCCAGCAGGCCCGCAGGGCGGGAGTTCACAGATACGCAGTATTTT. Its translation: CASRPAGREFTDTQYF. Full variable domain (missing parts from reference TRBV7-8 and TRBJ2-3): GAGVSQSPRYKVAKRGQDVALRCDPISGHVSLFWYQQALGQGPEFLTYFQNEAQLDKSGLPSDRFFAERPEGSVSTLKIQRTQQEDSAVYLCASRPAGREFTDTQYFGPGTRLTVL.